The 4 T cell receptor beta chains given below trace back to one sample, sequenced in a study of blood T cell repertoires in COVID-19. Here immunoSEQ multiplex PCR was the method, and the copy in TCRdb shows in-frame clones only, minus some. This table has 250,000 or so clones, just under 90% appearing once. The sample taken for sequencing was PBMCs or T cells enriched from blood (not recorded which). The origin of the receptors is a man aged 50 to 60 who had been exposed to COVID-19.

The chain couples TRBV28 to TRBJ1-2; TRBD1 aligns across 10 bases. The CDR3 has 13 residues. V lost 5 bases and J lost 8; bases outside the gene matches: 5. The germline V gene encodes CDR1 MDHEN and CDR2 SYDVKM. CDR3 coding DNA: TGTGCCAGCAGTCCGGGACAGGGGACGGGCTACACCTTC. Residues: CASSPGQGTGYTF.

This chain uses TRBV11-2 with TRBJ2-6; the D gene is possibly TRBD2 (6 bases). The CDR3 is made up of 18 amino acids. The germline V gene has CDR1 SGHAT and CDR2 FQNNGV. V lost 1 base, J lost 0 bases, and 13 bases lay in between. The CDR3 is CASSLGPAGFSGANVLTF. Written as DNA, the CDR3 is TGTGCCAGCAGCTTAGGTCCAGCGGGTTTCTCTGGGGCCAACGTCCTGACTTTC.

The genes are TRBV28 and TRBJ2-1; D unclear. V lost 5 bases, J lost 0 bases, and 11 bases lay in between. Germline CDR1 is MDHEN and CDR2 is SYDVKM. The CDR3 has 15 residues. CDR3 protein: CASSPTFFSYNEQFF. In DNA form, the CDR3 reads TGTGCCAGCAGTCCGACTTTTTTCTCCTACAATGAGCAGTTCTTC.

The rearrangement joins TRBV18 to TRBJ1-3; 7 bases are shared with TRBD1. Looked up from germline, CDR1 is KGHSH and CDR2 is LQKENI. The J segment lost 4 bases and the V segment lost 2 bases, leaving 2 bases of the junction unmatched. The CDR3 has 14 amino acids. This CDR3 is CASSPGTEGNTIYF. Written as DNA, the CDR3 is TGTGCCAGCTCACCAGGGACAGAGGGAAACACCATATATTTT.